What follows describes a single TCR beta chain. Compared with germline, one end of the junction differs, possibly owing to a read error. The data were taken from a study of T cell repertoires in cytomegalovirus infection. The germline V gene encodes CDR1 SGHTA and CDR2 FQGNSA. CDR3 size: 14 residues. One entry per CDR3 protein results from TCRdb running MiXCR on the reads. The sample records fewer than 250,000 distinct CDR3 sequences, around an eighth being singletons. Sequenced material: PBMCs. This sequence joins TRBV7-2 and TRBJ2-7; a possible D gene is TRBD2 (5 bases). The receptor was derived from a human donor in good health (CMV status not recorded). Some clones in this sample may be carry-over from other donors' samples. The CDR3 region is CASSPGSWSCEQYF. In nucleotides, the CDR3 is TGTGCCAGCAGCCCGGGGTCGTGGTCCTGCGAGCAGTACTTC.